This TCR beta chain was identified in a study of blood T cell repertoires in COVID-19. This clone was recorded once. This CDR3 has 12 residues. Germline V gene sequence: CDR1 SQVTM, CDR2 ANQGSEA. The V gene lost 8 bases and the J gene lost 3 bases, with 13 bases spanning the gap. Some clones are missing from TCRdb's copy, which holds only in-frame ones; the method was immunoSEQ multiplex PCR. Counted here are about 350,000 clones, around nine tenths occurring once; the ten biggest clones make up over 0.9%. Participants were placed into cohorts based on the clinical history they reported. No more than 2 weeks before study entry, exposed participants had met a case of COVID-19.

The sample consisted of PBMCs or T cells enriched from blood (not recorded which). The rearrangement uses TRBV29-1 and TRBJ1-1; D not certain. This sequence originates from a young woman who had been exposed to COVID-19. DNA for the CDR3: TGCAGCATCCAGACACGCTACACTGAAGCTTTCTTT. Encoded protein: CSIQTRYTEAFF.